These 8 T cell receptor beta chains came from one sample sequenced in a study of siplizumab effects on memory and regulatory T cells. The protocol was immunoSEQ multiplex PCR, while the TCRdb copy is restricted to in-frame clones and leaves out a portion. The data contain roughly 100,000 clones, approximately 94% of them singletons. Sequenced material: CD4+ T cells sorted from blood. The receptors here all came from a human donor in good health.

This rearrangement joins TRBV11-2 to TRBJ1-4, with a weak D call TRBD1 (6 bases). CDR1 SGHAT and CDR2 FQNNGV come from the germline V gene. The CDR3 consists of 15 residues. Trimming removed 6 bases from V and 0 bases from J, with 11 bases in between. As DNA, the CDR3 is TGTGCCAGCAGGGAACAGGGAGCAACTAATGAAAAACTGTTTTTT. Protein: CASREQGATNEKLFF.

V gene TRBV30 combines with J gene TRBJ1-2; the D is unclear. V lost 4 bases and J lost 8, with 20 bases in between. In germline, CDR1 is GTSNPN, CDR2 SVGIG (reference sequence). CDR3 length: 14 amino acids. The CDR3 loop is CAWIDALDRVGYTF. The CDR3 DNA sequence: TGTGCCTGGATCGATGCCCTGGACCGAGTCGGCTACACCTTC.

The chain links TRBV6-5 to TRBJ1-1, with D tentatively TRBD1 (5 bases). V lost 0 bases, J lost 0 bases, and 8 bases lay in between. Per germline, CDR1 MNHEY and CDR2 SVGAGI. This CDR3 has 15 amino acids. The CDR3 loop is CASSYSTALNTEAFF. CDR3 nucleotides: TGTGCCAGCAGTTACTCGACAGCCTTGAACACTGAAGCTTTCTTT.

The chain carries TRBV14 and TRBJ1-1; D unresolved. This CDR3 comprises 13 residues. Trimming removed 2 bases at V and 9 bases at J, with 13 bases between. Germline CDR1 and CDR2: SGHDN and FVKESK. CDR3 amino acids: CASSQSIGGQAFF. DNA for the CDR3: TGTGCCAGCAGCCAATCTATAGGCGGTCAAGCTTTCTTT.

This clone was seen only once. The chain uses TRBV5-5 and TRBJ1-4, with D unresolved. V dropped 1 base and J dropped 0 bases, with 4 bases sitting between them. Per germline, CDR1 SGHKS and CDR2 YYEKEE (reference sequence). CDR3 length equals 14 residues. CDR3 in DNA: TGTGCCAGCAGCTTGCGTGCAACTAATGAAAAACTGTTTTTT. Protein sequence: CASSLRATNEKLFF. Looking up the rest from reference TRBV5-5 and TRBJ1-4 gives the full variable domain: DAGVTQSPTHLIKTRGQQVTLRCSPISGHKSVSWYQQVLGQGPQFIFQYYEKEERGRGNFPDRFSARQFPNYSSELNVNALLLGDSALYLCASSLRATNEKLFFGSGTQLSVL.

This clone was counted a single time. The gene calls are TRBV6-1 and TRBJ1-2; D gene ambiguous. The ends were cut back, 7 bases at V and 8 bases at J, with 14 bases in the middle. The V gene's germline CDR1 is MNHNS and CDR2 SASEGT. The CDR3 spans 12 residues. As DNA, the CDR3 is TGTGCCAGCAAAGGGTTTTCTCGGGGCTACACCTTC. Residues: CASKGFSRGYTF.

J is TRBJ1-1 and V is TRBV4-2; D unclear. V was cut by 0 bases and J by 3 bases, with 5 bases left in between. The CDR3 is 13 residues long. Germline V gene lookup returns CDR1 LGHNA and CDR2 YNFKEQ. DNA of the CDR3: TGTGCCAGCAGCCAAGATTCACACACTGAAGCTTTCTTT. Translation: CASSQDSHTEAFF.

This rearrangement joins TRBV4-1 to TRBJ2-5; 10 positions agree with TRBD2. This CDR3 spans 15 amino acids. The J segment lost 0 bases and the V segment lost 6 bases, leaving 4 bases of the junction unmatched. Germline loops: CDR1 MGHRA, CDR2 YSYEKL. CDR3 in DNA: TGCGCCAGCAGTTTCGGACTAGCGGACCAAGAGACCCAGTACTTC. Its translation: CASSFGLADQETQYF.